The 10 T cell receptor beta chains listed next were all sequenced from one sample in a study of blood T cell repertoires in COVID-19. Data came from immunoSEQ multiplex PCR; TCRdb stores just in-frame clones and leaves some out. This table has roughly 430,000 clones, around nine tenths appearing once. Sequenced material: PBMCs or T cells enriched from blood (not recorded which). The receptors shown here come from a woman between 18 and 29 years old who had been exposed to COVID-19.

This sequence joins TRBV19 and TRBJ2-3; 9 bases align to TRBD2. J was trimmed by 7 bases and V by 6 bases; bases with no gene match: 5. CDR3 length: 13 amino acids. CDR1 and CDR2 from the germline V gene are LNHDA and SQIVND (reference sequence). The CDR3 reads CASRREGSHTQYF. The CDR3 DNA reads TGTGCCAGTAGGCGGGAGGGCTCGCATACGCAGTATTTT.

This clone occurred once. V and J are TRBV24-1 and TRBJ1-5; D might be TRBD1 (6 bases). V was clipped by 2 bases and J by 4 bases, with 8 bases between them. The CDR3 runs 14 residues. Germline CDR1 reads KGHDR; CDR2 reads SFDVKD. CDR3 DNA: TGTGCCACCAGTGATTGGGACATAAATCAGCCCCAGCATTTT. Amino acids: CATSDWDINQPQHF.

A single count supports this clone. The genes are TRBV4-1 and TRBJ1-1; no firm D call. This CDR3 region has 15 residues. Germline assignment: CDR1 MGHRA and CDR2 YSYEKL. V was shortened by 0 bases and J by 5 bases, with 13 bases between the two germline ends. The DNA of the CDR3 is TGCGCCAGCAGCCAAGATGAGAGGTTGATGACTGAAGCTTTCTTT. Its translation: CASSQDERLMTEAFF.

The chain has TRBV6-5 and TRBJ1-2, with 8 bases fitting TRBD1. Trimming took 7 bases from V and 3 from J; bases not matched to a gene: 10. Germline CDR1 and CDR2: MNHEY and SVGAGI. CDR3 size: 15 residues. The DNA of the CDR3 is TGTGCCAGCACCAGCCGGGACAGGAAATACTATGGCTACACCTTC. As protein: CASTSRDRKYYGYTF.

This sequence joins TRBV11-3 and TRBJ2-3, with 7 positions matching TRBD1. This CDR3 has 14 amino acids. Losses at the gene ends were 5 bases for V and 2 bases for J; bases not matched to a gene: 4. Germline V CDR1 and CDR2: SGHNT, YENEEA. This CDR3 is CASSPRGTTDTQYF. The CDR3 region has the DNA TGTGCCAGCAGCCCCAGGGGGACCACAGATACGCAGTATTTT.

This chain links TRBV6-5 with TRBJ2-1; no reliable D call. V was trimmed by 7 bases and J by 7 bases, leaving 14 bases between them. The CDR3 totals 13 residues. Germline CDR1 is MNHEY and CDR2 is SVGAGI. The chain's CDR3 is CASKRKTVNEQFF. DNA of the CDR3: TGTGCCAGCAAGAGGAAAACGGTGAATGAGCAGTTCTTC.

This chain joins TRBV28 and TRBJ1-6; 11 bases agree with TRBD1. CDR1 and CDR2 from the germline V gene are MDHEN and SYDVKM. After removal of 4 bases from V and 10 bases from J, the junction contained 6 bases not matched to a gene. This CDR3 contains 15 residues. CDR3 protein: CASSWRDRGVSPLHF. As DNA, the CDR3 is TGTGCCAGCAGTTGGCGGGACAGGGGGGTGTCACCCCTCCACTTT.

The chain is built from TRBV5-1 and TRBJ2-3; 7 nucleotides line up with TRBD2. Germline lookup yields CDR1 SGHRS and CDR2 YFSETQ. The J segment lost 10 bases and the V segment lost 0 bases, leaving 5 bases of the junction unmatched. The CDR3 is 13 amino acids. In nucleotides, the CDR3 is TGCGCCAGCAGCTTGGATCTGGCGGGGGCGCAGTATTTT. Protein: CASSLDLAGAQYF.

The chain recombines TRBV2 with TRBJ1-5; D call uncertain. Trimming pared 7 bases from V and 7 bases from J, leaving 23 bases between. The length of the CDR3 is 16 residues. Germline V gene lookup returns CDR1 SNHLY and CDR2 FYNNEI. As DNA, the CDR3 is TGTGCCAGCACTCAAAGGTTCGGGAGTGATGGACAGCCCCAGCATTTT. Its translation: CASTQRFGSDGQPQHF.

The rearrangement links TRBV18 to TRBJ1-1; D is uncertain. CDR3 length equals 16 residues. V was pared by 6 bases and J by 0 bases, with 17 bases between. Germline V gene sequence: CDR1 KGHSH, CDR2 LQKENI. In DNA, the CDR3 is TGTGCCAGCTCCCCGGTCGGTCTCCTAATGAACACTGAAGCTTTCTTT. It translates to CASSPVGLLMNTEAFF. Combining the CDR3 with reference TRBV18 and TRBJ1-1 gives the whole variable domain NAGVMQNPRHLVRRRGQEARLRCSPMKGHSHVYWYRQLPEEGLKFMVYLQKENIIDESGMPKERFSAEFPKEGPSILRIQQVVRGDSAAYFCASSPVGLLMNTEAFFGQGTRLTVV.